In this sample, the clone carrying this T cell receptor beta chain turned up a few times. Antigen unknown. Researchers barred patients who had uncontrolled infection, other autoimmune disease, pregnancy or lactation. Clinical symptoms, serum thyroxine, TRAb, thyroid ultrasound and orbital computed tomography informed diagnoses. This sample was taken from a study of T cells in Graves' hyperthyroidism and ophthalmopathy. Germline CDR1 SNHLY, CDR2 FYNNEI. CDR3 length: 14 residues. V was cut by 2 bases and J by 10 bases, with 14 bases left in between. The study's findings and limits: Ophthalmopathy cases were set apart from stable hyperthyroidism by a 13 V-J model.

Researchers amplified the TCR beta CDR3 regions from RNA transcripts. The TCR CDR3 was amplified in a first-round RT-PCR using the HTBI primer set. One entry per CDR3 protein, called by TCRdb with MiXCR from the multiplex PCR reads. This sample has 500,000 to 600,000 distinct CDR3 sequences, with about 45% found just once. The chain joins TRBV2 to TRBJ1-4; a possible D gene is TRBD1 (5 bases). This TCR derives from an adult woman with Graves' disease, either hyperthyroidism or ophthalmopathy (not recorded which). Sample: peripheral blood or thyroid tissue (not recorded which). CDR3 region: CASSERGEAGKLFF. In DNA form, the CDR3 reads TGTGCCAGCAGTGAACGAGGGGAGGCCGGAAAACTGTTTTTT.